The present T cell receptor (beta chain) was sequenced within a study of shared clonotypes between healthy human individuals. Method: immunoSEQ multiplex PCR; TCRdb's copy keeps in-frame clones and lacks some. The table lists roughly 2.5 million clones, about 92% of them singletons. V lost 4 bases, J lost 8 bases, and 26 bases lay in between. This CDR3 is built from 17 residues. The germline CDR1 and CDR2 sequences are MNHEY and SMNVEV (reference sequence). There were only Caucasian adults among the donors, and all lived in Nashville, Tennessee. This clonotype originated in a man aged 18-30 years in good health. This chain links TRBV27 with TRBJ1-2; tentatively, D is TRBD1 (5 bases). The sequencing input was naive CD4+ T cells sorted from blood. The subset: CD45RA+ positively selected. The CDR3 region has the DNA TGTGCCAGCAGTTCCGACCCGTTCCCGGGGGGGGATATAGGCTACACCTTC. Translation: CASSSDPFPGGDIGYTF.